These T cell receptor beta chains were read from a single sample in a study of T cells in Graves' hyperthyroidism and ophthalmopathy. TCRdb reprocessed the multiplex PCR reads with MiXCR, giving one entry per CDR3 protein. The table shows hundreds of thousands of distinct CDR3 sequences, with approximately 15% occurring only once. The specimen was blood. Every receptor here comes from a woman aged 18-35 years with Graves' hyperthyroidism that later progressed to Graves' ophthalmopathy. CDR3s include the opening cysteine and the closing phenylalanine or tryptophan. D genes are given only for firm matches. Expanded clones are given a class, and other clones once, few, many or no size at all.

len	j_gene	v_gene	d_gene	abundance	CDR3nt	CDR3aa
17	TRBJ2-2	TRBV9	-	-	TGTGCCAGCAGCGTAGTGGGTAGCGGTAGGGGCACCGGGGAGCTGTTTTTT	CASSVVGSGRGTGELFF
15	TRBJ2-1	TRBV28	TRBD2	-	TGTGCCAGCAGTCCCCTTGGGGGGGCCTACAATGAGCAGTTCTTC	CASSPLGGAYNEQFF
14	TRBJ2-7	TRBV30	TRBD2	-	TGTGCCTGGAGTGTTGGCGGGAGGGCTGGCGAGCAGTACTTC	CAWSVGGRAGEQYF
15	TRBJ2-7	TRBV7-2	TRBD1	many	TGTGCCAGCAGCCCACGACAGGGCCCGTACTACGAGCAGTACTTC	CASSPRQGPYYEQYF
16	TRBJ2-1	TRBV7-2	-	-	TGTGCCAGCAGCTTCCGAGATCTTTGGAAAGCCCCAATGCAGTTCTTC	CASSFRDLWKAPMQFF
14	TRBJ1-4	TRBV6-2/TRBV6-3	-	few	TGTGCCAGCAGTTACTCGAACGGGAATGAAAAACTGTTTTTT	CASSYSNGNEKLFF
16	TRBJ2-3	TRBV7-9	-	many	TGTGCCAGCAGCCGAAGTGGGACGAATCAGAGGGATACGCAGTATTTT	CASSRSGTNQRDTQYF
14	TRBJ2-7	TRBV28	-	-	TGTGCCAGCACGGTGCTCGGGGGCTCCTACGAGCAGTACTTC	CASTVLGGSYEQYF
16	TRBJ2-7	TRBV28	-	many	TGTGCCAGCAGTTTATCGTCGGGACCCCGCGCGTGGGAGCAGTACTTC	CASSLSSGPRAWEQYF
15	TRBJ1-1	TRBV7-9	-	many	TGTGCCAGCAGCTTAGATGCCGGGGGAAGGACTGAAGCTTTCTTT	CASSLDAGGRTEAFF
15	TRBJ2-1	TRBV6-1	-	-	TGTGCCAGCAGTCGCGCCGAAGGAACCTACAATGAGCAGTTCTTC	CASSRAEGTYNEQFF
13	TRBJ2-7	TRBV15	-	-	TGTGCCACCCGTCCTCAGGGGACCTACGAGCAGTACTTC	CATRPQGTYEQYF
12	TRBJ1-1	TRBV7-9	-	many	TGTGCCAGCAGCTCTCCGGGACTTGAAGCTTTCTTT	CASSSPGLEAFF
18	TRBJ2-1	TRBV15	TRBD2	-	TGTGCCACCAGCAGAGGAGGGACTAGCGGGAGTAAGGGGAATGAGCAGTTCTTC	CATSRGGTSGSKGNEQFF
16	TRBJ2-1	TRBV7-9	-	many	TGTGCCAGCAGCTCCCGTGCGGGGCAGTCCTACAATGAGCAGTTCTTC	CASSSRAGQSYNEQFF
12	TRBJ2-3	TRBV6-1	-	few	TGTGCCAGCAGCCCACCAGGGTTTGGGCAGTATTTT	CASSPPGFGQYF
15	TRBJ2-7	TRBV2	TRBD2	many	TGTGCCAGCCGTAGCGGGAGGGTTAGCTCCTACGAGCAGTACTTC	CASRSGRVSSYEQYF
15	TRBJ2-1	TRBV14	TRBD2	once	TGTGCCAGCAGCTATGGAGGACTAGAAATCAATGAGCTGTTCTTC	CASSYGGLEINELFF
12	TRBJ2-5	TRBV3-1	-	-	TGTGCCAGCAGCCAAGATATGCAGACCCAGTACTTC	CASSQDMQTQYF
15	TRBJ2-3	TRBV10-2	-	-	TGCGCCAGCAGTGAGTCGTTATCTAGCACAGATACGCAGTATTTT	CASSESLSSTDTQYF
12	TRBJ1-2	TRBV28	-	many	TGTGCCAGCAGTTGGGGCAGTTATGGCTACACCTTC	CASSWGSYGYTF
15	TRBJ2-5	TRBV12-3/TRBV12-4	TRBD1	many	TGTGCCAGCAGTCGCGGGACAGGGGTACAGGAGACCCAGTACTTC	CASSRGTGVQETQYF
13	TRBJ2-2	TRBV12-3/TRBV12-4	-	few	TGTGCCAGTACTCGCAGGGTACCCGGGGAGCTGTTTTTT	CASTRRVPGELFF
15	TRBJ2-7	TRBV9	TRBD1	many	TGTGCCAGCAGCGCGACCGGGACAGGGTCCTACGAGCAGTACTTC	CASSATGTGSYEQYF
15	TRBJ2-7	TRBV4-1	TRBD2	many	TGCGCCAGCAGCTTTGGAGCGGGAGTGAAATACGAGCAGTACTTC	CASSFGAGVKYEQYF
16	TRBJ2-3	TRBV25-1	TRBD2	-	TGTGCCAGCAGTGAACTACGGAGCGGGAGCTCAGATACGCAGTATTTT	CASSELRSGSSDTQYF
14	TRBJ2-3	TRBV13	-	-	TGTGCCAGCAGCTTTGGCAGGGTCGCAGATACGCAGTATTTT	CASSFGRVADTQYF
14	TRBJ1-4	TRBV27	TRBD1	few	TGTGCCAGCAGCCCGGGACAGGCTAATGAAAAACTGTTTTTT	CASSPGQANEKLFF
13	TRBJ2-7	TRBV20-1	TRBD2	-	TGCAGTGGGCAACTAGCGGATCACTACGAGCAGTACTTC	CSGQLADHYEQYF
17	TRBJ2-5	TRBV27	TRBD2	many	TGTGCCAGCAGTTTACGTCTAGCGGGAGGCTATCAAGAGACCCAGTACTTC	CASSLRLAGGYQETQYF
14	TRBJ1-1	TRBV7-8	-	many	TGTGCCAGCAGAGCAGTCACAATGAACACTGAAGCTTTCTTT	CASRAVTMNTEAFF
15	TRBJ1-3	TRBV28	TRBD1	many	TGTGCCAGCAGTGCCGGACAGGTTTCTGGAAACACCATATATTTT	CASSAGQVSGNTIYF
17	TRBJ2-6	TRBV6-1	-	-	TGTGCCAGCAGTCCCCGGGACTTAAGATCTGGGGCCAACGTCCTGACTTTC	CASSPRDLRSGANVLTF
14	TRBJ1-1	TRBV7-2	-	many	TGTGCCAGCAGGAAGCAAGAGAAGAACACTGAAGCTTTCTTT	CASRKQEKNTEAFF
15	TRBJ2-3	TRBV6-2/TRBV6-3	-	-	TGTGCCAGCAGTTACTCGAGGGGGAGCGCAGATACGCAGTATTTT	CASSYSRGSADTQYF
16	TRBJ1-3	TRBV11-2	TRBD1	-	TGTGCCAGCAAGGGGTTGGACAGGAGGAATGGAAACACCATATATTTT	CASKGLDRRNGNTIYF
15	TRBJ2-3	TRBV18	-	many	TGTGCCAGCTCACCAGTAGGCGGGAGCACAGATACGCAGTATTTT	CASSPVGGSTDTQYF